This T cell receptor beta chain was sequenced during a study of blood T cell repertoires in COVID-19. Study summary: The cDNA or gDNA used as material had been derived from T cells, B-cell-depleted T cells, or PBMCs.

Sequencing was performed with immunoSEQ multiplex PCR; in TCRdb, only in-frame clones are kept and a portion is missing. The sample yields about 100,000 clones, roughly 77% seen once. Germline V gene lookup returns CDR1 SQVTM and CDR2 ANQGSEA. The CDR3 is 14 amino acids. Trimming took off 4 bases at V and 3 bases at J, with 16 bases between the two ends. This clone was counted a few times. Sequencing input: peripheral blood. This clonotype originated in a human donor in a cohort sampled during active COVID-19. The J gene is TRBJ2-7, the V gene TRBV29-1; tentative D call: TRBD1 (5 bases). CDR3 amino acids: CSVVIDGHNYEQYF. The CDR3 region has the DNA TGCAGCGTTGTAATCGATGGACACAACTACGAGCAGTACTTC.